The subject of this entry is one TCR beta chain. Its antigen is currently unknown. TCRdb keeps only in-frame clones here, not all; method: immunoSEQ multiplex PCR. The table has roughly 34,000 clones, around 80% seen once. The data are from a study of OX40 agonist ivuxolimab in advanced cancers. Looking at the study overall: Partial responses, seen in three patients, involved one hepatocellular carcinoma and two cutaneous melanomas.

Per germline, CDR1 SGHDN and CDR2 FVKESK. The CDR3 sequence is 15 residues long. With V trimmed by 5 bases and J by 9 bases, 12 bases remained unmatched. Overall study results and limits: Near-lowest levels of clonal expansion characterized partial responders at 0.1-3.0 mg/kg. The average count of expanded clones was higher among CD8+ T cells than among CD4+.

The genes are TRBV14 and TRBJ2-1; 8 bases line up with TRBD2. The material sequenced was CD4+ or CD8+ T cells sorted from blood, taken in a trial of the OX40 agonist ivuxolimab. This sequence originates from an adult with an advanced solid tumor such as melanoma, head and neck, liver or kidney cancer. The CDR3 nucleotides read TGTGCCAGCAGCAAGGGACTAGATATATACGGTGAGCAGTTCTTC. Its translation: CASSKGLDIYGEQFF.